This T cell receptor beta chain was sequenced during a study of shared clonotypes between healthy human individuals. As for the study in general: A donor's plate count was three for CD4 naive and three for CD4 memory; CD8 naive had two and CD8 memory one.

Here immunoSEQ multiplex PCR was the method, and the copy in TCRdb shows in-frame clones only, minus some. The repertoire holds over a million clones, with 70% to 80% as singletons. The clonotype was recovered from a man between 18 and 35 years old in good health. Some clones in this sample may be carry-over from other donors' samples. Sample: memory CD4+ T cells from PBMCs. As for subset: CD45RA-negative fraction.

CDR3 nucleotides: TGTGCCAGCATGGATCCCAGCTCCTACGAGCAGTACTTC. Protein: CASMDPSSYEQYF. The gene calls are TRBV11-1 and TRBJ2-7; D ambiguous. With 7 bases removed from V and 0 bases from J, the gap between germline ends came to 10 bases. This CDR3 region has 13 residues. Germline V gives CDR1 SGHAT, CDR2 FQDESV (reference sequence).